One sample yielded the 14 T cell receptor beta chains listed below, sequenced in a study of beta chain features in type 1 diabetes. Study-wide points: TCRB CDR3 length was moderately but significantly reduced in all four CD4+ subsets of Type 1 diabetes patients.

The antigens of these receptors remain unknown. Every bit of the isolated RNA underwent reverse transcription, so sequencing read expressed TCRB transcripts. Produced via immunoSEQ multiplex PCR; TCRdb's table is partial and in-frame only. The repertoire has over 200,000 clones, about a tenth of them found once; the top ten carry about 0.018%. The sequenced material came from naive CD4+ T cells from blood. These receptors were taken from a young man with type 1 diabetes.

The J gene is TRBJ2-7, the V gene TRBV6-6; 8 positions agree with TRBD2. The germline V gene encodes CDR1 MNHNY and CDR2 SVGAGI (reference sequence). The CDR3 runs 16 residues. J gave up 6 bases and V 6 bases, and 16 bases lay outside the gene matches. Here the CDR3 DNA reads TGTGCCAGCAGCCACCATGGGGCGGGGGGATTCGGCGAGCAGTACTTC. As protein: CASSHHGAGGFGEQYF.

This clone was seen a handful of times. This sequence joins TRBV9 and TRBJ2-7; possible D gene TRBD2, 6 bases. V gave up 1 base and J gave up 1 base, with 9 bases separating them. CDR3 size: 14 residues. The germline V gene encodes CDR1 SGDLS and CDR2 YYNGEE. This CDR3 is CASSVRDSSYEQYF. The CDR3 bases are TGTGCCAGCAGCGTACGGGACTCTTCCTACGAGCAGTACTTC.

J is TRBJ1-2 and V is TRBV2, with D perhaps matching TRBD1 (5 bases). Between the trimmed V and J ends, which lost 11 bases and 3 bases, there was a span of 10 bases. Germline CDR1 SNHLY, CDR2 FYNNEI. This CDR3 has 11 residues. CDR3 nucleotide sequence: TGTGCCGGCGGGACGGACTATGGCTACACCTTC. Translated, it gives CAGGTDYGYTF.

V is TRBV13 and J is TRBJ2-3; 8 bases agree with TRBD2. Trimming removed 7 bases from V and 3 bases from J; junction bases left unmatched: 9. Germline values: CDR1 PRHDT, CDR2 FYEKMQ (reference sequence). This CDR3 region has 15 residues. Here the CDR3 reads CASTIAGWFTDTQYF. CDR3 coding DNA: TGTGCCAGCACCATAGCGGGGTGGTTTACAGATACGCAGTATTTT.

The J gene is TRBJ2-4, the V gene TRBV28; 7 nucleotides match TRBD2. This CDR3 is built from 16 residues. Unmatched junction bases numbered 9, after V lost 6 bases and J lost 1 base. The germline V gene has CDR1 MDHEN and CDR2 SYDVKM. CDR3 coding DNA: TGTGCCAGCAGCCCGGGGGGTAGCCATGCCAAAAACATTCAGTACTTC. Translating gives CASSPGGSHAKNIQYF.

The V and J genes are TRBV9 and TRBJ2-1; 9 bases match TRBD1. This CDR3 spans 15 amino acids. With V trimmed by 4 bases and J by 2 bases, 4 bases remained unmatched. The germline gives CDR1 SGDLS, CDR2 YYNGEE. The CDR3, as DNA: TGTGCCAGCAGCTTAGGGACAGGGACCTACAATGAGCAGTTCTTC. This sequence encodes CASSLGTGTYNEQFF.

The rearrangement joins TRBV7-2 to TRBJ2-5; the match to TRBD2 covers 8 bases. Trimming at V came to 7 bases and at J to 5 bases, leaving 12 bases not matched to a gene. The CDR3 spans 15 residues. Germline-derived CDR1 and CDR2 are SGHTA and FQGNSA. This CDR3 is CASTQRASGGETQYF. CDR3 DNA: TGTGCCAGCACTCAGCGGGCCTCGGGGGGGGAGACCCAGTACTTC.

This chain joins TRBV9 and TRBJ2-5, with D possibly matching TRBD1 (6 bases). From germline, CDR1 is SGDLS and CDR2 YYNGEE. The CDR3 consists of 16 residues. Trimming took off 0 bases at V and 1 base at J, with 13 bases between the two ends. The DNA of the CDR3 is TGTGCCAGCAGCGTAGTGGGGACATACGCCCAAGAGACCCAGTACTTC. It encodes CASSVVGTYAQETQYF.

The chain has TRBV2 and TRBJ2-3; 7 nucleotides align to TRBD2. Germline V gene lookup returns CDR1 SNHLY and CDR2 FYNNEI. V trimming: 6 bases; J trimming: 2 bases; junction bases outside the gene matches: 11. This CDR3 spans 16 amino acids. The CDR3 spells CASRRTSATFTDTQYF. CDR3 nucleotide sequence: TGTGCCAGCAGAAGAACTAGCGCGACTTTCACAGATACGCAGTATTTT.

The chain joins TRBV7-9 to TRBJ2-3; the match to TRBD2 covers 8 bases. The CDR3 sequence is 15 residues long. J gave up 6 bases and V 5 bases, and 10 bases lay outside the gene matches. Germline V lookup: CDR1 SEHNR, CDR2 FQNEAQ (reference sequence). CDR3 loop: CASSRIGTRSDTQYF. For the CDR3, the DNA is TGTGCCAGCAGCCGGATCGGGACTAGATCCGATACGCAGTATTTT.

This clone was detected only a few times. The chain links TRBV9 to TRBJ2-3; possible D gene TRBD1, 5 bases. This CDR3 comprises 15 residues. The germline V gene has CDR1 SGDLS and CDR2 YYNGEE. V shed 1 base and J shed 2 bases, with 11 bases lying between them. CDR3 in amino acids: CASSVRGRHTDTQYF. As DNA, the CDR3 is TGTGCCAGCAGCGTAAGGGGCAGACACACAGATACGCAGTATTTT.

CDR3 amino acids: CASSFRLTTDTQYF. CDR3 in DNA: TGTGCCAGCAGCTTCAGACTCACCACAGATACGCAGTATTTT. The J gene is TRBJ2-3, the V gene TRBV11-2, with D unresolved. The V and J ends lost 3 bases and 2 bases respectively, with 9 bases between them. The length of the CDR3 is 14 residues. Germline CDR1 reads SGHAT; CDR2 reads FQNNGV. Combining the CDR3 with reference TRBV11-2 and TRBJ2-3 gives the whole variable domain EAGVAQSPRYKIIEKRQSVAFWCNPISGHATLYWYQQILGQGPKLLIQFQNNGVVDDSQLPKDRFSAERLKGVDSTLKIQPAKLEDSAVYLCASSFRLTTDTQYFGPGTRLTVL.

This chain uses TRBV4-3 with TRBJ1-2; 8 nucleotides match TRBD1. Germline V CDR1 and CDR2: LGHNA, YSLEER. The CDR3 contains 14 residues. The ends lost 0 bases at V and 8 bases at J; junction bases unmatched: 5. This CDR3 reads CASSQETRGHGYTF. CDR3 nucleotide sequence: TGCGCCAGCAGCCAAGAGACCAGGGGGCACGGCTACACCTTC.

The V gene is TRBV5-1, the J gene TRBJ1-1; the D is unclear. The V end was cut by 4 bases, the J end by 3 bases, with 10 bases between. Germline loops: CDR1 SGHRS, CDR2 YFSETQ. The CDR3 extends over 13 amino acids. The CDR3 DNA follows: TGCGCCAGCAGCGCCCAGGAGGACACTGAAGCTTTCTTT. Translation gives CASSAQEDTEAFF. Full variable domain (remainder filled in from reference TRBV5-1 and TRBJ1-1): KAGVTQTPRYLIKTRGQQVTLSCSPISGHRSVSWYQQTPGQGLQFLFEYFSETQRNKGNFPGRFSGRQFSNSRSEMNVSTLELGDSALYLCASSAQEDTEAFFGQGTRLTVV.